This entry concerns a single T cell receptor beta chain. What it recognizes is unknown. The sample comes from a study of cytomegalovirus exposure and HLA in healthy donors. CDR1 and CDR2 (germline): SQVTM, ANQGSEA. The CDR3 loop spans 13 amino acids. The V gene lost 1 base and the J gene lost 2 bases, with 8 bases spanning the gap. Study results and caveats: TCR beta V segments were, for the most part, productive about 87% or about 30% of the time in an earlier analysis. TCR beta V- and J-gene trimming, according to a later analysis, was linked to a missense DCLRE1C variant. Other equally common chains were less clonally expanded than HLA-associated TCR beta chains, a later analysis showed. The likely explanation for a cluster of highly shared sequence variants was sequencing artifact.

The PCR had 60 Vbeta and 13 Jbeta primers. Data came from immunoSEQ multiplex PCR; TCRdb stores just in-frame clones and leaves some out. The sample carries about 160,000 clones, about four fifths recorded once. This sequence was found in a young man in good health and CMV-seronegative. The source material was PBMCs. This chain connects TRBV29-1 to TRBJ1-2; perhaps TRBD1 as D (5 bases). This chain's CDR3 is CSVEAGMNYGYTF. Here the CDR3 DNA reads TGCAGCGTTGAAGCAGGGATGAACTATGGCTACACCTTC.